The clone carrying this TCR beta chain was counted between two and nine times. No antigen is known for it. This sample is drawn from a study of T cell repertoires in cytomegalovirus infection. TCRdb ran MiXCR on the reads and lists one entry per CDR3 protein. This table has roughly 80,000 distinct CDR3 sequences, around 25% appearing once. Study-wide results and caveats: Cumulative public TCR beta family frequency identified CMV carriers with the relevant HLA.

The source is a human donor in good health (CMV status not recorded). Some clones in this sample may be carry-over from other donors' samples. The source material was CD8+ T cells from cultured PBMCs, sampled from culture after CMV antigen stimulation.

The CDR3 DNA reads TGTGCCAGTAGGACAGGGGAGGTGACCGGGGAGCTGTTTTTT. Translated, it gives CASRTGEVTGELFF. This chain joins TRBV27 and TRBJ2-2; 9 bases map to TRBD1. V lost 9 bases, J lost 5 bases, and 7 bases stayed unmatched. The CDR3 is made up of 14 amino acids. CDR1 MNHEY and CDR2 SMNVEV come from the germline V gene (reference sequence).